Sequencing of this T cell receptor beta chain was carried out in a study of neoadjuvant anti-PD-1 for oral cavity cancer. The protocol was immunoSEQ multiplex PCR, while the TCRdb copy is restricted to in-frame clones and leaves out a portion. The sample shows approximately 13,000 clones, around 79% of them seen only once. Germline V gene sequence: CDR1 MNHEY, CDR2 SVGAGI. V lost 0 bases, J lost 4 bases, and 9 bases lay in between. The CDR3 covers 14 residues. Regarding time point: after neoadjuvant nivolumab, at surgical resection. The patients had HPV-negative, locally advanced oral cavity squamous cell carcinoma.

This clonotype originated in a person aged 35 to 85 with oral cavity squamous cell carcinoma. The sequencing here drew on PBMCs, taken after nivolumab (anti-PD-1) treatment. The chain is built from TRBV6-5 and TRBJ1-1; D is possibly TRBD1 (6 bases). The CDR3 loop is CASSYSAGATEAFF. For the CDR3, the DNA is TGTGCCAGCAGTTACTCGGCAGGGGCCACTGAAGCTTTCTTT.